The source of this T cell receptor (beta chain) is a study of blood T cell repertoires in COVID-19. Study context: Both acute and convalescent COVID-19 samples were obtained from the United States, Italy and Spain. T cells, B-cell-depleted T cells, or PBMCs provided the cDNA or gDNA that served as material.

Original processing methods: Scientists estimated how many nucleated cells there were by amplifying reference gene primers. The table came from immunoSEQ multiplex PCR; TCRdb's copy has only in-frame clones and leaves some out. The DNA was the basis for D and trimming; V, J and clone size are from that table. The sample yields 80,000 or so clones, 82% seen once. The receptor was derived from a human donor in a cohort sampled during active COVID-19. Sequencing used peripheral blood.

Here the CDR3 DNA reads TGTGCCAGTAGTATTACAGGGGGCCCTAACACTGAAGCTTTCTTT. Translated, it gives CASSITGGPNTEAFF. The chain uses TRBV19 and TRBJ1-1; 9 bases map to TRBD1. CDR1 is LNHDA, CDR2 SQIVND, per germline (reference sequence). The junction had 4 bases not matched to a gene; V was cut back by 3 bases and J by 2 bases. The CDR3 has 15 amino acids.